The 6 T cell receptor beta chains listed next were all sequenced from one sample in a study of early T cells in non-severe SARS-CoV-2 infection (dated by TCRdb to the early 2020s). The method was 5' RACE. The sequencer listed for this sample is NextSeq 500. In TCRdb, the public reads were trimmed at Q25 with fastp and aligned with MiXCR, with productive beta chains retained. Each record represents a unique CDR3 protein, reported with the most common genes and DNA among its rows. Across this sample there are 85,000 to 100,000 distinct CDR3 sequences, with approximately 10% seen only once. Clones ranked in the top ten supply around 4.6% of the sample. The sample in question was whole blood, obtained at baseline. Receptors originate from an adult who was a healthcare worker with PCR-confirmed SARS-CoV-2 infection or an uninfected control (not recorded which).

This chain connects TRBV5-4 to TRBJ2-7, with D unresolved. Looked up from germline, CDR1 is SGHNT and CDR2 is YYREEE (reference sequence). Trimming pared 4 bases from V and 5 bases from J, leaving 16 bases between. CDR3 size: 14 residues. CDR3 sequence (DNA): TGTGCCAGCAGCCCTCCCACGAGTATTGACGAGCAGTACTTC. Protein sequence: CASSPPTSIDEQYF.

This clonotype showed up many times. This chain joins TRBV24-1 and TRBJ2-1, with D uncertain. Germline CDR1 is KGHDR and CDR2 is SFDVKD. With 3 bases removed from V and 6 bases from J, the gap between germline ends came to 8 bases. CDR3 length: 13 amino acids. The CDR3 DNA reads TGTGCCACCAGTGATCCCACACTCAATGAGCAGTTCTTC. This codes for CATSDPTLNEQFF.

This clonotype has a count of ten or more. CDR3 sequence (DNA): TGCAGTGCTAGGGGCAGAAGCTCTGGGGCCAACGTCCTGACTTTC. Residues: CSARGRSSGANVLTF. The chain employs TRBV20-1 and TRBJ2-6; D gene uncertain. V lost 3 bases and J 0 bases, leaving 9 bases between the germline ends. CDR1 and CDR2 from the germline V gene are DFQATT and SNEGSKA (reference sequence). The CDR3 sequence is 15 residues long.

The genes are TRBV12-3 or TRBV12-4 and TRBJ2-2; D is unresolved. The CDR3 has 12 amino acids. The V gene lost 3 bases and the J gene lost 7 bases, with 6 bases spanning the gap. CDR3 DNA: TGTGCCAGCAGTTTCTCCAACGGGGAGCTGTTTTTT. The encoded protein is CASSFSNGELFF.

This clonotype was seen only a few times. The CDR3 nucleotides read TGTGCCAGCAGTGTCCAGGGGGCTTCCTACAATGAGCAGTTCTTC. This codes for CASSVQGASYNEQFF. The chain combines TRBV7-9 with TRBJ2-1, with 8 bases lining up with TRBD1. V shed 6 bases and J 1 base; nucleotides not matched to a gene: 5. The CDR3 sequence is 15 residues long. Per germline, CDR1 SEHNR and CDR2 FQNEAQ (reference sequence).

This clonotype was seen a few times. The chain couples TRBV29-1 to TRBJ1-6; no reliable D call. With 4 bases removed from V and 0 bases from J, the gap between germline ends came to 4 bases. Germline CDR1 SQVTM, CDR2 ANQGSEA. The CDR3 sequence is 13 residues long. For the CDR3, the DNA is TGCAGCGTTGGTCTCTCCTATAATTCACCCCTCCACTTT. It specifies CSVGLSYNSPLHF. Filled out from reference TRBV29-1 and TRBJ1-6, the complete variable domain reads SAVISQKPSRDICQRGTSLTIQCQVDSQVTMMFWYRQQPGQSLTLIATANQGSEATYESGFVIDKFPISRPNLTFSTLTVSNMSPEDSSIYLCSVGLSYNSPLHFGNGTRLTVT.